The 20 T cell receptor beta chains listed next were all sequenced from one sample in a study of blood T cell repertoires in COVID-19. Only in-frame clones appear in the TCRdb table, and some are missing; sequencing was by immunoSEQ multiplex PCR. This sample carries roughly 140,000 clones, around four fifths of them seen once, and the ten largest clones take around 35%. Sequenced input: peripheral blood. These receptors were obtained from a human donor in a cohort sampled during active COVID-19.

V gene TRBV28 combines with J gene TRBJ2-5, with 7 bases fitting TRBD2. J was trimmed by 1 base and V by 6 bases; bases with no gene match: 5. This CDR3 comprises 14 residues. Germline lookup yields CDR1 MDHEN and CDR2 SYDVKM. This chain's CDR3 is CASSDTGGQETQYF. The CDR3 nucleotides read TGTGCCAGCAGCGACACGGGGGGCCAAGAGACCCAGTACTTC.

This clone has only one observation. The V gene is TRBV11-2, the J gene TRBJ2-3, with D tentatively TRBD2 (5 bases). The CDR3 length is 15 residues. Germline V lookup: CDR1 SGHAT, CDR2 FQNNGV. Trimming removed 2 bases at V and 6 bases at J, with 15 bases between. The CDR3 loop is CASSLRRARLDTQYF. In DNA, the CDR3 is TGTGCCAGCAGCTTAAGGCGGGCCCGGTTGGATACGCAGTATTTT.

Only one count was recorded for this clone. V gene TRBV6-1 combines with J gene TRBJ1-2; D ambiguous. The ends were cut back, 1 base at V and 2 bases at J, with 11 bases in the middle. The CDR3 length is 15 residues. From germline, CDR1 is MNHNS and CDR2 SASEGT. CDR3 bases: TGTGCCAGCAGTGAAGGACAACCGGTGAACTATGGCTACACCTTC. It encodes CASSEGQPVNYGYTF.

The chain recombines TRBV19 with TRBJ2-5, with 12 positions matching TRBD1. V lost 5 bases, J lost 5 bases, and 6 bases stayed unmatched. The CDR3 has 15 residues. Germline lookup yields CDR1 LNHDA and CDR2 SQIVND (reference sequence). The CDR3 coding sequence is TGTGCCAGTAGTGTTGGGACAGGGGGCCGGGAGACCCAGTACTTC. Translation gives CASSVGTGGRETQYF.

The chain joins TRBV7-9 to TRBJ1-6; TRBD1 agrees at 10 bases. The CDR3 is 15 amino acids. V dropped 1 base and J dropped 8; count of bases not matched to a gene: 2. Looked up from germline, CDR1 is SEHNR and CDR2 is FQNEAQ (reference sequence). CDR3 residues: CASSLGQGAYSPLHF. As DNA, the CDR3 is TGTGCCAGCAGCTTAGGACAGGGGGCATATTCACCCCTCCACTTT.

The V and J genes are TRBV11-2 and TRBJ1-1; 7 bases are a match to TRBD1. V shed 5 bases, J shed 2 bases, and the junction held 5 bases outside the gene matches. CDR3 length: 14 amino acids. CDR1 SGHAT and CDR2 FQNNGV come from the germline V gene. The CDR3 coding sequence is TGTGCCAGCAGCCCCGACAGGGTAAACACTGAAGCTTTCTTT. Translated: CASSPDRVNTEAFF.

The chain joins TRBV5-1 to TRBJ2-5; D perhaps matches TRBD1 (5 bases). Trimming stripped 7 bases from V and 3 bases from J, with 10 bases between. Germline CDR1 and CDR2: SGHRS and YFSETQ. CDR3 length: 12 residues. In DNA form, the CDR3 reads TGCGCCAGCCAGGCAGGGAAAGAGACCCAGTACTTC. As protein: CASQAGKETQYF.

In this sample, this clone turned up once. J is TRBJ1-5 and V is TRBV7-6, with 10 bases lining up with TRBD1. Trimming took 5 bases from V and 3 from J; bases not matched to a gene: 4. The CDR3 is 15 residues long. Germline lookup yields CDR1 SGHVS and CDR2 FNYEAQ. CDR3 in amino acids: CASSPGTGVNQPQHF. The CDR3 coding sequence is TGTGCCAGCAGCCCCGGGACAGGGGTCAATCAGCCCCAGCATTTT.

CDR3 sequence: CASSLWGRDTEAFF. The CDR3, as DNA: TGTGCCAGCAGCTTATGGGGGCGGGACACTGAAGCTTTCTTT. The chain is built from TRBV11-3 and TRBJ1-1; a possible D gene is TRBD1 (6 bases). Germline assignment: CDR1 SGHNT and CDR2 YENEEA. The CDR3 length is 14 residues. Trimming removed 2 bases at V and 3 bases at J, with 10 bases between.

The genes are TRBV19 and TRBJ1-2, with D maybe TRBD1 (6 bases). With 7 bases removed from V and 4 bases from J, the gap between germline ends came to 16 bases. In germline, CDR1 is LNHDA, CDR2 SQIVND (reference sequence). The CDR3 consists of 14 residues. DNA for the CDR3: TGTGCCAGTAACTTGAGAGGGGGGGTCTATGGCTACACCTTC. Translating it yields CASNLRGGVYGYTF.

The chain employs TRBV7-2 and TRBJ1-1; D is uncertain. CDR3 length: 11 residues. CDR1 SGHTA and CDR2 FQGNSA come from the germline V gene. V was cut by 3 bases and J by 3 bases, with 2 bases left in between. The CDR3 DNA reads TGTGCCAGCAGCTTCGACACTGAAGCTTTCTTT. The encoded protein is CASSFDTEAFF.

This clone was seen a single time. The chain links TRBV6-2 or TRBV6-3 to TRBJ1-4; 7 nucleotides align to TRBD1. CDR3 size: 18 residues. Germline V gene sequence: CDR1 MNHEY, CDR2 SVGEGT. J gave up 1 base and V 2 bases, and 10 bases lay outside the gene matches. CDR3 loop: CASSYKIRYRGTNEKLFF. CDR3 nucleotide sequence: TGTGCCAGCAGTTACAAGATACGGTACAGGGGAACTAATGAAAAACTGTTTTTT.

The chain recombines TRBV3-1 (or the pseudogene TRBV3-2) with TRBJ1-2; D possibly corresponds to TRBD1 (6 bases). Per the germline V gene, CDR1 is LGHDT and CDR2 is YNNKEL (reference sequence). V was trimmed by 2 bases and J by 0 bases, leaving 10 bases between them. The CDR3 loop spans 15 amino acids. The CDR3 coding sequence is TGTGCCAGCAGCCAAACAGGGATAGCTAACTATGGCTACACCTTC. Encoded protein: CASSQTGIANYGYTF.

The chain employs TRBV6-6 and TRBJ1-5; D not resolved. The germline CDR1 and CDR2 sequences are MNHNY and SVGAGI (reference sequence). V lost 6 bases and J 2 bases, leaving 11 bases between the germline ends. The CDR3 sequence is 14 residues long. This CDR3 reads CASSVGVGNQPQHF. The CDR3 nucleotides read TGTGCCAGCAGCGTCGGGGTGGGCAATCAGCCCCAGCATTTT.

This clone occurred once. The J gene is TRBJ2-3, the V gene TRBV28; TRBD1 agrees at 9 bases. The J segment lost 1 base and the V segment lost 6 bases, leaving 5 bases of the junction unmatched. The length of the CDR3 is 15 residues. In germline, CDR1 is MDHEN, CDR2 SYDVKM. The CDR3 bases are TGTGCCAGCAGGGAACAGGGGGCTGGCACAGATACGCAGTATTTT. Translation gives CASREQGAGTDTQYF. The whole variable domain, remainder taken from reference TRBV28 and TRBJ2-3, is DVKVTQSSRYLVKRTGEKVFLECVQDMDHENMFWYRQDPGLGLRLIYFSYDVKMKEKGDIPEGYSVSREKKERFSLILESASTNQTSMYLCASREQGAGTDTQYFGPGTRLTVL.

This clone came up once. The chain is built from TRBV2 and TRBJ2-5; D not certain. The ends were cut back, 1 base at V and 5 bases at J, with 11 bases in the middle. Germline-derived CDR1 and CDR2 are SNHLY and FYNNEI. The CDR3 loop spans 14 amino acids. The CDR3 loop is CASSEGAGLETQYF. For the CDR3, the DNA is TGTGCCAGCAGTGAAGGGGCAGGATTGGAGACCCAGTACTTC.

The J gene is TRBJ2-7, the V gene TRBV7-8; D is ambiguous. CDR3 size: 13 residues. The germline V and J ends were trimmed by 5 bases and 4 bases, with 12 bases remaining between them. Germline lookup yields CDR1 SGHVS and CDR2 FQNEAQ. In DNA, the CDR3 is TGTGCCAGCAGCGCCCAAGTGACTTACGAGCAGTACTTC. Residues: CASSAQVTYEQYF.

This rearrangement joins TRBV30 to TRBJ2-6; possibly TRBD2 for D (6 bases). V dropped 5 bases and J dropped 4 bases, with 9 bases sitting between them. The CDR3 loop spans 13 amino acids. Germline CDR1 GTSNPN, CDR2 SVGIG (reference sequence). The CDR3 DNA reads as TGTGCCTGGGGGGCGGGAGGGGCCAACGTCCTGACTTTC. Amino acids: CAWGAGGANVLTF.

The chain has TRBV11-3 and TRBJ2-3; perhaps TRBD2 as D (7 bases). The CDR3 runs 16 residues. Looked up from germline, CDR1 is SGHNT and CDR2 is YENEEA. The V and J ends lost 1 base and 2 bases respectively, with 13 bases between them. CDR3 sequence: CASSLGTGGYTDTQYF. CDR3 bases: TGTGCCAGCAGCTTAGGTACGGGGGGCTACACAGATACGCAGTATTTT.

The chain recombines TRBV4-3 with TRBJ2-7, with 9 bases identical to TRBD1. After removal of 1 base from V and 4 bases from J, the junction contained 8 bases not matched to a gene. There are 16 residues in the CDR3. Germline values: CDR1 LGHNA, CDR2 YSLEER. For the CDR3, the DNA is TGCGCCAGCAGCCAAGCTGACAGGGGGTCTTTTTACGAGCAGTACTTC. This gives the protein CASSQADRGSFYEQYF.